A single sample gave rise to the 17 T cell receptor beta chains below, sequenced in a study of blood T cells in healthy people across ages. Using a J-beta primer mix together with a sample-barcoded 5' primer, a second PCR was run for roughly 7 to 11 cycles. MiXCR, run by TCRdb on the 5' RACE reads, gives a single entry per CDR3 protein. Here the sample spans approximately 1.5 million distinct CDR3 sequences, roughly two fifths being singletons. Sequencing used blood. All receptors come from a woman aged 18-35 years in good health.

The chain carries TRBV2 and TRBJ2-5; TRBD1 matches 7 bases. V lost 8 bases, J lost 0 bases, and 6 bases stayed unmatched. The CDR3 spans 14 residues. Looked up from germline, CDR1 is SNHLY and CDR2 is FYNNEI. The CDR3 is CASDSDRDQETQYF. Written as DNA, the CDR3 is TGTGCCAGCGACTCCGACAGGGACCAAGAGACCCAGTACTTC.

This CDR3 reads CASSLMKGRNYGYTF. CDR3 in DNA: TGTGCCAGCAGCTTGATGAAGGGGCGGAACTATGGCTACACCTTC. The genes are TRBV7-2 and TRBJ1-2; weak D call: TRBD1 (5 bases). The V and J ends lost 3 bases and 2 bases respectively, with 13 bases between them. The CDR3 is 15 residues long. Germline CDR1 and CDR2: SGHTA and FQGNSA.

In DNA form, the CDR3 reads TGTGCCAGCAGCCCGGGGGTTGCGGGAGGTATAAATGAGCAGTACTTC. It is translated as CASSPGVAGGINEQYF. The chain is built from TRBV7-9 and TRBJ2-5; 8 nucleotides line up with TRBD2. CDR1 and CDR2 from the germline V gene are SEHNR and FQNEAQ (reference sequence). With V trimmed by 5 bases and J by 11 bases, 19 bases remained unmatched. The CDR3 sequence is 16 residues long.

The rearrangement uses TRBV27 and TRBJ1-6; D not certain. This CDR3 is built from 19 residues. V dropped 3 bases and J dropped 0 bases, with 18 bases sitting between them. The germline V gene encodes CDR1 MNHEY and CDR2 SMNVEV (reference sequence). CDR3 coding DNA: TGTGCCAGCAGTTTGGTCGGCGGAAGAACGGGCTCCTATAATTCACCCCTCCACTTT. Its translation: CASSLVGGRTGSYNSPLHF.

The chain is built from TRBV14 and TRBJ1-2; TRBD1 is a possible D gene (5 bases). Trimming left V 1 base short and J 11 bases short, with 14 bases between. The germline V gene has CDR1 SGHDN and CDR2 FVKESK. This CDR3 region has 13 residues. The DNA of the CDR3 is TGTGCCAGCAGCCAAGTACCGGGGCAGCCTTACACCTTC. Translating it yields CASSQVPGQPYTF. The full variable domain, its missing parts supplied by reference TRBV14 and TRBJ1-2, is EAGVTQFPSHSVIEKGQTVTLRCDPISGHDNLYWYRRVMGKEIKFLLHFVKESKQDESGMPNNRFLAERTGGTYSTLKVQPAELEDSGVYFCASSQVPGQPYTFGSGTRLTVV.

The CDR3, as DNA: TGTGCTAGTGGCTCAGACAGGGAAGTATCAGATACGCAGTATTTT. Protein sequence: CASGSDREVSDTQYF. The gene calls are TRBV12-5 and TRBJ2-3; 7 positions match TRBD1. Germline CDR1 LGHNT, CDR2 FRNRAP. J lost 4 bases, V lost 6 bases, and 10 bases had no gene match. This CDR3 is 15 amino acids long.

The chain joins TRBV7-2 to TRBJ2-3, with 11 positions matching TRBD1. Germline CDR1 is SGHTA and CDR2 is FQGNSA. J was trimmed by 4 bases and V by 3 bases; bases with no gene match: 3. The CDR3 sequence is 15 residues long. CDR3: CASSFRDRGSDTQYF. CDR3 in DNA: TGTGCCAGCAGCTTCCGGGACAGGGGGTCAGATACGCAGTATTTT.

The chain joins TRBV20-1 to TRBJ2-3; D is unclear. V was trimmed by 6 bases and J by 3 bases, leaving 13 bases between them. This CDR3 region has 13 residues. Germline CDR1 DFQATT, CDR2 SNEGSKA (reference sequence). The CDR3 DNA follows: TGCAGTGCCCAGATGTCCGAGACAGATACGCAGTATTTT. It is translated as CSAQMSETDTQYF.

The chain uses TRBV6-5 and TRBJ2-1; D gene ambiguous. CDR3 length: 15 residues. The germline gives CDR1 MNHEY, CDR2 SVGAGI. Trimming took 10 bases from V and 0 from J, leaving 16 bases between them. The CDR3 here is CAIKRTEHSYNEQFF. In nucleotides, the CDR3 is TGTGCCATCAAACGTACAGAACACTCCTACAATGAGCAGTTCTTC.

The chain recombines TRBV29-1 with TRBJ1-2; D is unclear. The CDR3 runs 13 residues. V was cut by 6 bases and J by 2 bases, with 13 bases left in between. Germline V gene lookup returns CDR1 SQVTM and CDR2 ANQGSEA. CDR3: CSVGGTTNYGYTF. CDR3 sequence (DNA): TGCAGCGTGGGTGGAACTACAAACTATGGCTACACCTTC. Full variable domain (remainder filled in from reference TRBV29-1 and TRBJ1-2): SAVISQKPSRDICQRGTSLTIQCQVDSQVTMMFWYRQQPGQSLTLIATANQGSEATYESGFVIDKFPISRPNLTFSTLTVSNMSPEDSSIYLCSVGGTTNYGYTFGSGTRLTVV.

The rearrangement links TRBV7-6 to TRBJ2-1; D is tentatively TRBD1 or TRBD2 (5 bases each). CDR1 and CDR2 from the germline V gene are SGHVS and FNYEAQ. V was trimmed by 4 bases and J by 9 bases, leaving 16 bases between them. The length of the CDR3 is 14 residues. CDR3 loop: CASSWGRSAGEQFF. CDR3 sequence (DNA): TGTGCCAGCAGCTGGGGGAGATCGGCGGGTGAGCAGTTCTTC.

The rearrangement joins TRBV7-9 to TRBJ1-6, with unresolved D. CDR3 size: 13 residues. From germline, CDR1 is SEHNR and CDR2 FQNEAQ (reference sequence). The V end lost 5 bases, the J end lost 7 bases, and 9 bases lay between the germline ends. CDR3 sequence (DNA): TGTGCCAGCAGCGTAAAGGGAAATTCACCCCTCCACTTT. Amino acids: CASSVKGNSPLHF.

The chain recombines TRBV25-1 with TRBJ1-5; D gene uncertain. The germline gives CDR1 MGHDK, CDR2 SYGVNS. This CDR3 is 17 amino acids long. The V end was cut by 1 base, the J end by 6 bases, with 19 bases between. Here the CDR3 reads CASSESDSPVGGQPQHF. As DNA, the CDR3 is TGTGCCAGCAGTGAATCGGATTCCCCCGTGGGCGGTCAGCCCCAGCATTTT.

The chain employs TRBV25-1 and TRBJ1-3; 9 positions agree with TRBD1. In germline, CDR1 is MGHDK, CDR2 SYGVNS. The CDR3 length is 16 residues. V lost 4 bases and J lost 0; bases outside the gene matches: 4. This CDR3 is CASSGDRVDSGNTIYF. The CDR3, as DNA: TGTGCCAGCAGTGGGGACAGGGTAGACTCTGGAAACACCATATATTTT.

The V and J genes are TRBV6-2 or TRBV6-3 and TRBJ2-1, with 7 bases that match TRBD2. Germline V lookup: CDR1 MNHEY, CDR2 SVGEGT. This CDR3 is built from 13 residues. The V and J ends lost 10 bases and 2 bases, in that order; junction bases with no gene match: 5. The CDR3 here is CATTRGAYNEQFF. The CDR3, as DNA: TGTGCCACCACCCGGGGGGCCTACAATGAGCAGTTCTTC.

The chain employs TRBV11-2 and TRBJ1-5; D is possibly TRBD1 (5 bases). Trimming shortened V by 5 bases and J by 6 bases, and 23 bases separated the two germline ends. CDR3 length equals 17 residues. CDR1 is SGHAT, CDR2 FQNNGV, per germline. The DNA for the CDR3 is TGTGCCAGCAGCAAGGGGAATTTAGAGATAGGGGTTCAGCCCCAGCATTTT. It codes for CASSKGNLEIGVQPQHF.

This clonotype has more than one count but fewer than ten. V gene TRBV28 combines with J gene TRBJ2-5, with D maybe TRBD2 (7 bases). Trimming removed 5 bases at V and 0 bases at J, with 25 bases between. The CDR3 is 19 amino acids. Germline V gene sequence: CDR1 MDHEN, CDR2 SYDVKM. The CDR3 DNA reads as TGTGCCAGCAGTACCCTCGGAGGGGGGGACACTTGGTACCAAGAGACCCAGTACTTC. Encoded protein: CASSTLGGGDTWYQETQYF. Complete variable domain (other parts from reference TRBV28 and TRBJ2-5): DVKVTQSSRYLVKRTGEKVFLECVQDMDHENMFWYRQDPGLGLRLIYFSYDVKMKEKGDIPEGYSVSREKKERFSLILESASTNQTSMYLCASSTLGGGDTWYQETQYFGPGTRLLVL.